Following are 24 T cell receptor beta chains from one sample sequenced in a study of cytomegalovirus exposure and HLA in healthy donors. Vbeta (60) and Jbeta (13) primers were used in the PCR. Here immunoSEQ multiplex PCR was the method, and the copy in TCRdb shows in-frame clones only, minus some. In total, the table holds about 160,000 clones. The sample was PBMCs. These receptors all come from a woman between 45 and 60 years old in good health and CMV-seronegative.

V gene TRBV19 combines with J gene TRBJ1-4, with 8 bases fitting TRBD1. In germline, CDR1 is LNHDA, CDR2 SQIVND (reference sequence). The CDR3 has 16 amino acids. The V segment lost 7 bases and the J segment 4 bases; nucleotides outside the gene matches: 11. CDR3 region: CASTPLTGQGNEKLFF. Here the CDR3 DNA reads TGTGCCAGTACCCCTCTCACAGGACAGGGTAATGAAAAACTGTTTTTT.

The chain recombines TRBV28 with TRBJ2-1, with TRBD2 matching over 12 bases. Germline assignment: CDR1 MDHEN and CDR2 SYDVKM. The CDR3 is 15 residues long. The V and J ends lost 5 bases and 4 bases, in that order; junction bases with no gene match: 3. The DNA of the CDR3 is TGTGCCAGCAGTGCAACTAGCGGGGGGTACAATGAGCAGTTCTTC. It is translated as CASSATSGGYNEQFF.

The CDR3 DNA follows: TGTGCCAGCAGCGACGGGATGGAGGGAGGTCAAGAGACCCAGTACTTC. This translates into CASSDGMEGGQETQYF. V usage is TRBV9 and J usage is TRBJ2-5, with a tentative D call TRBD2 (6 bases). This CDR3 spans 16 amino acids. CDR1 SGDLS and CDR2 YYNGEE come from the germline V gene. V lost 3 bases to trimming and J lost 2 bases, with 17 bases between them.

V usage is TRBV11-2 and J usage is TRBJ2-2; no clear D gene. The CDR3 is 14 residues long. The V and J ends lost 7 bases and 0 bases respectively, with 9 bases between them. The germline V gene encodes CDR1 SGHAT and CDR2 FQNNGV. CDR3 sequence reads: CASNPNPNTGELFF. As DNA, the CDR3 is TGTGCCAGCAACCCTAACCCGAACACCGGGGAGCTGTTTTTT.

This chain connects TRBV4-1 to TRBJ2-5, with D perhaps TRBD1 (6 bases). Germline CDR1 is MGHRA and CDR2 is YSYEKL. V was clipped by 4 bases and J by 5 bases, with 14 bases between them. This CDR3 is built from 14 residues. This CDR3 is CASSLQGSEETQYF. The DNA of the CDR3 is TGCGCCAGCAGCCTCCAGGGGAGTGAGGAGACCCAGTACTTC.

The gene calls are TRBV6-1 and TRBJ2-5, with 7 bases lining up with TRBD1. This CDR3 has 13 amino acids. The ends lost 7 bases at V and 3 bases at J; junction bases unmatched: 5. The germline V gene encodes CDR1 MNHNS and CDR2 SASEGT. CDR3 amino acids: CASTGQAEETQYF. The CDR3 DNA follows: TGTGCCAGCACAGGACAGGCCGAAGAGACCCAGTACTTC.

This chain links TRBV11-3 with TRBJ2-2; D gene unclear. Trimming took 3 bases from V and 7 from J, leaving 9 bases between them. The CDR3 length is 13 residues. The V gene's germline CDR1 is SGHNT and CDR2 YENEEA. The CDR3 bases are TGTGCCAGCAGCTTGTTGTACGGCGGGGAGCTGTTTTTT. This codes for CASSLLYGGELFF. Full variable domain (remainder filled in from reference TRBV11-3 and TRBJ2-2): EAGVVQSPRYKIIEKKQPVAFWCNPISGHNTLYWYLQNLGQGPELLIRYENEEAVDDSQLPKDRFSAERLKGVDSTLKIQPAELGDSAVYLCASSLLYGGELFFGEGSRLTVL.

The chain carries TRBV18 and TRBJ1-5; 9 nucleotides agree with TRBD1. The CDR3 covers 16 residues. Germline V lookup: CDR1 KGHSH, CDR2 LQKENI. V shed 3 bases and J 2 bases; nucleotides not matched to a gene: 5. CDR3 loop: CASSPTGQGGNQPQHF. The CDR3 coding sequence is TGTGCCAGCTCACCTACGGGACAGGGCGGCAATCAGCCCCAGCATTTT.

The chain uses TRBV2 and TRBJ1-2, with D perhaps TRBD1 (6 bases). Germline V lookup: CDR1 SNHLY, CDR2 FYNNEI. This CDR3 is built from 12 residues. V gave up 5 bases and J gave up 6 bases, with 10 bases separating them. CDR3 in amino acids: CASSSNRDGYTF. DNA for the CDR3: TGTGCCAGCAGTTCCAACAGGGATGGCTACACCTTC.

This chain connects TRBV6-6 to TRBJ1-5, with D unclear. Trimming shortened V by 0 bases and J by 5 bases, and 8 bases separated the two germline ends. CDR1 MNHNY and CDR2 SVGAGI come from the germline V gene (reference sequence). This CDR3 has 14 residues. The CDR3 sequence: CASSYSPGDQPQHF. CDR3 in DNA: TGTGCCAGCAGTTACTCGCCCGGGGATCAGCCCCAGCATTTT.

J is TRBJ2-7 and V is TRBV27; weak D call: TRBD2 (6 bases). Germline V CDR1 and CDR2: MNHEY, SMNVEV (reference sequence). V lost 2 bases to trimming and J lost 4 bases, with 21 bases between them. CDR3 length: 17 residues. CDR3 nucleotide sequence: TGTGCCAGCAGTTTACTCCCCGACTACGTCGGGGGTTACGAGCAGTACTTC. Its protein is CASSLLPDYVGGYEQYF.

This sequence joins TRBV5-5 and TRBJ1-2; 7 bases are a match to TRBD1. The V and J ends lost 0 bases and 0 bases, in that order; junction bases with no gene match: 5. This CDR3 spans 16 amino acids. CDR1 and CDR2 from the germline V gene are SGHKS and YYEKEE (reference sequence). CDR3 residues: CASSLEGTGANYGYTF. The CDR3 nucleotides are TGTGCCAGCAGCTTGGAAGGCACAGGGGCTAACTATGGCTACACCTTC.

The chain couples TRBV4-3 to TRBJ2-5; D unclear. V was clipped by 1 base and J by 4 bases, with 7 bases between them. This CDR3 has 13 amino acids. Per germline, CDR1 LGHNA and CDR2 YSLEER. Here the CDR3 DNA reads TGCGCCAGCAGCCAAGCCCCGGGAGAGACCCAGTACTTC. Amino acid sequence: CASSQAPGETQYF.

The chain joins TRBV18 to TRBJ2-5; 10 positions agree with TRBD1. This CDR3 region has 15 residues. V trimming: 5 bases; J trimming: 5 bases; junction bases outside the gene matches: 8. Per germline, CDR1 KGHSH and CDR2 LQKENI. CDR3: CASSTRDRGGETQYF. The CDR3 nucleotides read TGTGCCAGCTCAACCCGGGACAGGGGTGGTGAGACCCAGTACTTC.

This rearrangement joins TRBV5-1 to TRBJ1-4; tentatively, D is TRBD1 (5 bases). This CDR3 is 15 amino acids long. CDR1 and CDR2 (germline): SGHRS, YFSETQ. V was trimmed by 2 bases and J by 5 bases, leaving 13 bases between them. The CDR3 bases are TGCGCCAGCAGCTTCCAGAGACAGAAGAATGAAAAACTGTTTTTT. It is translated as CASSFQRQKNEKLFF.

Here the CDR3 DNA reads TGTGCCAGCAGCGGGTTCCCCGAGGACAGGGAGAATGAAAAACTGTTTTTT. Translated: CASSGFPEDRENEKLFF. The V call is TRBV9, the J call TRBJ1-4, with TRBD1 matching over 8 bases. The V gene's germline CDR1 is SGDLS and CDR2 YYNGEE. V lost 3 bases and J lost 5; bases outside the gene matches: 12. The CDR3 length is 17 residues.

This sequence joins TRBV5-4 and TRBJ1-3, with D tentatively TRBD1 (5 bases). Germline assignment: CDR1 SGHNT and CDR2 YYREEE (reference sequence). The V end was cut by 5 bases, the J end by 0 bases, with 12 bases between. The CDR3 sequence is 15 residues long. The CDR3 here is CASRPGPHSGNTIYF. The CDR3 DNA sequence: TGTGCCAGCAGGCCAGGGCCCCACTCTGGAAACACCATATATTTT.

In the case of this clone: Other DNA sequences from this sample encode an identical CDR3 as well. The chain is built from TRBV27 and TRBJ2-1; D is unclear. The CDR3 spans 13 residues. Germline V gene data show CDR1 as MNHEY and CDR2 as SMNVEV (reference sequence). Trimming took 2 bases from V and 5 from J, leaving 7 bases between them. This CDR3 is CASSLGRHNEQFF. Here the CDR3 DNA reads TGTGCCAGCAGTTTAGGCAGGCACAATGAGCAGTTCTTC.

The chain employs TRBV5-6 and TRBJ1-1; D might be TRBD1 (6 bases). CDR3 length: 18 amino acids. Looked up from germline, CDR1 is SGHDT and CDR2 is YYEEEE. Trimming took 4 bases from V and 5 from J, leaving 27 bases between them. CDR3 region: CASSPPGRGATLGTEAFF. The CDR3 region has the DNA TGTGCCAGCAGCCCGCCGGGGCGGGGGGCCACTTTGGGGACTGAAGCTTTCTTT.

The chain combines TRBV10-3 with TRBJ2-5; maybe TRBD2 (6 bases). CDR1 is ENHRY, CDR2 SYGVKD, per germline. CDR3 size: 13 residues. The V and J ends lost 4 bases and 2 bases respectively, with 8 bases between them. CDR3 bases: TGTGCCATCAGTGGGGAGGAGCAAGAGACCCAGTACTTC. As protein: CAISGEEQETQYF.

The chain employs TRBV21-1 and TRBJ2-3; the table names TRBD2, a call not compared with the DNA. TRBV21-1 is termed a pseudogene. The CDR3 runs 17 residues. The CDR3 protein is CASSPTRLASVTDTQYF. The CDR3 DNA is TGTGCCAGCAGCCCTACTCGACTAGCCTCGGTCACAGATACGCAGTATTTT.

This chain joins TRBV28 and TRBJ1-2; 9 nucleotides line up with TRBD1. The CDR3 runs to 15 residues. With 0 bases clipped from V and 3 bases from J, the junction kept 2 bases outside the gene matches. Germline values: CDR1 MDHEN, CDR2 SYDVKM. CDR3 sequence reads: CASSLWGQGYYGYTF. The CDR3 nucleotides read TGTGCCAGCAGTTTATGGGGACAGGGTTACTATGGCTACACCTTC.

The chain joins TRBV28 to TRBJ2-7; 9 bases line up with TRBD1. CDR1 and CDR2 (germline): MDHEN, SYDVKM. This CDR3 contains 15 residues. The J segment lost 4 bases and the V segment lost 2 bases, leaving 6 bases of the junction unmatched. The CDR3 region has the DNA TGTGCCAGCAGTTTAGCCGACGGACAGGGGTACGAGCAGTACTTC. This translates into CASSLADGQGYEQYF. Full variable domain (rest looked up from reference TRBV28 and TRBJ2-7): DVKVTQSSRYLVKRTGEKVFLECVQDMDHENMFWYRQDPGLGLRLIYFSYDVKMKEKGDIPEGYSVSREKKERFSLILESASTNQTSMYLCASSLADGQGYEQYFGPGTRLTVT.

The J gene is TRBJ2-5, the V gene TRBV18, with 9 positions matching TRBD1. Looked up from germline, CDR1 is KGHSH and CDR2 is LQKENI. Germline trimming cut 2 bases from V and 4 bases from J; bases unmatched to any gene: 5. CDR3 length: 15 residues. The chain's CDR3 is CASSPKDRGRETQYF. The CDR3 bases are TGTGCCAGCTCACCAAAAGACAGGGGGAGAGAGACCCAGTACTTC.